The source of this T cell receptor (beta chain) is a study of T cell responses to AZD1222 COVID-19 vaccine. Turning to the study itself: Second-dose intervals of approximately 4 or approximately 12 weeks were pooled.

Study-level findings and limits: Just a handful of AZD1222 recipients were seropositive at baseline. White British ancestry dominated among donors, who included more females, and clonal diversity was possibly underestimated.

In the case of this clone: Antigen specificity is unknown.

Data came from immunoSEQ multiplex PCR; TCRdb stores just in-frame clones and leaves some out. The sample records roughly 140,000 clones, 89% being singletons. Germline V lookup: CDR1 MDHEN, CDR2 SYDVKM. After removal of 6 bases from V and 7 bases from J, the junction contained 9 bases not matched to a gene. The CDR3 consists of 15 residues. The source is an adult in good health. Sequenced here: peripheral blood, sampled on day 0 of AZD1222 vaccination. The chain uses TRBV28 and TRBJ1-4, with 9 bases that match TRBD1. This chain's CDR3 is CASSPTGQGREKLFF. The DNA for the CDR3 is TGTGCCAGCAGCCCCACCGGACAGGGGCGTGAAAAACTGTTTTTT.